Listed here is a single T cell receptor (beta chain). What antigen it recognizes has not been identified. No clone much larger than this one lies a single base away; base qualities are absent. The entry originates in a study of T cell repertoires in cytomegalovirus infection (dated by TCRdb to about 2019). Background on the whole study: Recently identified HLA-C-restricted CMV epitopes, whose presentation resists viral immunomodulation, were targeted by peptide stimulations together with well-studied HLA-B-restricted epitopes. Because public TCR beta signatures pointed to carriage of CMV infection together with the matching HLA type, the HLA type of each donor mattered for the analysis.

The treatment or condition label on this specimen signifies: in vitro stimulation with specific CMV peptide epitopes to enrich CMV-specific T cells. The data were produced on an Illumina HiSeq 1500. TCRdb ran its own pipeline on the public reads, namely fastp trimming at Q25 and MiXCR clone calling, and kept in-frame beta chains. Every distinct CDR3 protein forms one entry, paired with its most common genes and DNA. This sample is represented by 450,000 to 600,000 distinct CDR3 sequences; about 44% of them were singletons. The top ten hold 43% of the sample. The germline V gene sets CDR1 to SGHTA and CDR2 to FQGNSA. V drops 5 bases and J drops 0 bases, leaving 14 bases in between. The CDR3 numbers 16 residues from cysteine through phenylalanine. Only the CDR3 portion is preserved as DNA: 48 bases, with reading frame beginning at the first base. Paper-wide results and their limitations: In both this cohort and an independent cohort of 352 donors, the cumulative frequency of public TCR beta family members distinguished carriers of CMV infection plus the relevant HLA type. The ex vivo response was dominated by HLA-C-restricted CMV-specific TCR beta clonotypes, which also provided the single most frequent clonotype in two of eight donors.

Source: cultured PBMCs, taken from culture after CMV antigen stimulation. The chain joins TRBV7-2 to TRBJ1-3; perhaps TRBD1 is the D gene, with 5 bases matching. The TCR originated in a human donor in good health (CMV status not recorded). Some clones in this sample may be carry-over from other donors' samples. The CDR3 is CASSPREGSSGNTIYF. The DNA sequence follows: TGTGCCAGCAGCCCCCGGGAGGGGAGCTCTGGAAACACCATATATTTT.